This T cell receptor (beta chain) comes out of a study of T cells in narcolepsy. Findings of the study overall: Blood of same and different patients, but not healthy controls, reportedly held recurring autoreactive clonotypes.

Clones were read by immunoSEQ multiplex PCR, and TCRdb kept only the in-frame ones, dropping some. The top ten clones hold approximately 1.7% of a sample with 37,000 or so clones, around 85% of them seen once. As for this clone: Its antigen is as yet unknown.

Trimming cost V 0 bases and J 2 bases, with 8 bases left between them. This CDR3 is 14 amino acids long. CDR1 and CDR2 from the germline V gene are LGHNA and YNFKEQ. The chain uses TRBV4-2 and TRBJ2-7; D is ambiguous. Sequenced input: CD45RA- memory CD4+ T cells from PBMCs. This sequence originates from a human donor with narcolepsy. As DNA, the CDR3 is TGTGCCAGCAGCCAAGAGCCCGGAACCTACGAGCAGTACTTC. Translated: CASSQEPGTYEQYF.